Listed here are 14 T cell receptor beta chains from one sample, sequenced in a study of beta chain features in type 1 diabetes. What was sequenced were expressed TCRB transcripts, since all of the isolated RNA had been reverse transcribed. The method was immunoSEQ multiplex PCR; TCRdb's version includes in-frame clones alone and lacks a portion of them. The table lists around 200,000 clones, around 13% of them singletons. Specimen: central memory CD4+ T cells from blood. The receptors come from a woman younger than 35 in good health.

The chain couples TRBV9 to TRBJ2-1; 14 positions match TRBD2. The CDR3 consists of 16 residues. After removal of 9 bases from V and 6 bases from J, the junction contained 11 bases not matched to a gene. Germline loops: CDR1 SGDLS, CDR2 YYNGEE. This chain's CDR3 is CATTKGTSGRANEQFF. The CDR3 DNA reads as TGTGCCACCACTAAGGGGACTAGCGGGAGAGCCAATGAGCAGTTCTTC.

V gene TRBV29-1 combines with J gene TRBJ2-7; 7 nucleotides match TRBD1. The J segment lost 4 bases and the V segment lost 5 bases, leaving 8 bases of the junction unmatched. Germline V lookup: CDR1 SQVTM, CDR2 ANQGSEA. There are 13 residues in the CDR3. The CDR3 nucleotides read TGCAGCGTTAGTCAGGGGGTGATATACGAGCAGTACTTC. As protein: CSVSQGVIYEQYF.

The V gene is TRBV5-5, the J gene TRBJ2-7, with a tentative D call TRBD1 (6 bases). CDR1 is SGHKS and CDR2 is YYEKEE in the germline V gene (reference sequence). Trimming left V 5 bases short and J 5 bases short, with 17 bases between. The CDR3 has 14 amino acids. The CDR3 bases are TGTGCCAGCAGTCGACAGGATATATTCCACGAGCAGTACTTC. Translating it yields CASSRQDIFHEQYF. The full variable domain, with the rest looked up from reference TRBV5-5 and TRBJ2-7, is DAGVTQSPTHLIKTRGQQVTLRCSPISGHKSVSWYQQVLGQGPQFIFQYYEKEERGRGNFPDRFSARQFPNYSSELNVNALLLGDSALYLCASSRQDIFHEQYFGPGTRLTVT.

The CDR3 here is CAWREFIAGEQFF. DNA for the CDR3: TGTGCCTGGAGAGAATTTATAGCGGGAGAGCAGTTCTTC. J is TRBJ2-1 and V is TRBV30, with 8 bases matching TRBD2. Trimming took 3 bases from V and 10 from J; bases not matched to a gene: 8. Germline assignment: CDR1 GTSNPN and CDR2 SVGIG (reference sequence). The CDR3 loop spans 13 amino acids. Supplemented by reference TRBV30 and TRBJ2-1, the full variable domain reads SQTIHQWPATLVQPVGSPLSLECTVEGTSNPNLYWYRQAAGRGLQLLFYSVGIGQISSEVPQNLSASRPQDRQFILSSKKLLLSDSGFYLCAWREFIAGEQFFGPGTRLTVL.

The CDR3 sequence: CASSIMGRGDTQYF. CDR3 in DNA: TGTGCCAGTAGTATAATGGGGAGGGGAGATACGCAGTATTTT. The chain employs TRBV19 and TRBJ2-3; 7 bases match TRBD2. V shed 2 bases and J 5 bases; nucleotides not matched to a gene: 4. This CDR3 is built from 14 residues. Germline V gives CDR1 LNHDA, CDR2 SQIVND (reference sequence).

This clone was seen more than once but under ten times. The chain has TRBV19 and TRBJ2-1; a possible D gene is TRBD1 (6 bases). This CDR3 contains 14 residues. Trimming removed 4 bases from V and 7 bases from J, with 14 bases in between. Germline V gives CDR1 LNHDA, CDR2 SQIVND (reference sequence). The CDR3 reads CASSRGQGRNEQFF. CDR3 nucleotide sequence: TGTGCCAGTAGTAGGGGGCAAGGGCGGAATGAGCAGTTCTTC. Complete variable domain (other parts from reference TRBV19 and TRBJ2-1): DGGITQSPKYLFRKEGQNVTLSCEQNLNHDAMYWYRQDPGQGLRLIYYSQIVNDFQKGDIAEGYSVSREKKESFPLTVTSAQKNPTAFYLCASSRGQGRNEQFFGPGTRLTVL.

The chain combines TRBV28 with TRBJ1-2, with D maybe TRBD1 (5 bases). This CDR3 contains 13 residues. V lost 4 bases to trimming and J lost 5 bases, with 11 bases between them. Germline V gene lookup returns CDR1 MDHEN and CDR2 SYDVKM. CDR3 residues: CASSSNDRYGYTF. The DNA for the CDR3 is TGTGCCAGCAGTTCCAACGACAGATATGGCTACACCTTC.

This clone was seen only a few times. The junction and the germline gene differ at one end; a read error may be behind it. The rearrangement links TRBV7-9 to TRBJ1-2, with 9 bases matching TRBD1. Germline values: CDR1 SEHNR, CDR2 FQNEAQ (reference sequence). This CDR3 contains 11 residues. In DNA, the CDR3 is TGTGCCAGCAGCTTGCGCCGGGACAGGGCCTTC. It translates to CASSLRRDRAF.

This clone turned up a few times. The chain recombines TRBV5-4 with TRBJ2-7; 9 bases are a match to TRBD1. CDR3 length: 15 amino acids. After removal of 4 bases from V and 3 bases from J, the junction contained 8 bases not matched to a gene. CDR1 is SGHNT and CDR2 is YYREEE in the germline V gene (reference sequence). CDR3 in DNA: TGTGCCAGCAGCCGGGGACAGGGAGGTTACTACGAGCAGTACTTC. It is translated as CASSRGQGGYYEQYF.

The J gene is TRBJ1-4, the V gene TRBV15; D possibly corresponds to TRBD1 (6 bases). Germline CDR1 reads LNHNV; CDR2 reads YYDKDF (reference sequence). The V gene lost 5 bases and the J gene lost 6 bases, with 16 bases spanning the gap. The CDR3 sequence is 15 residues long. The CDR3 DNA reads TGTGCCACCAGCGGGGGCGGGGGTTTGGATGAAAAACTGTTTTTT. Its translation is CATSGGGGLDEKLFF.

This clone was seen a few times. The chain is built from TRBV5-6 and TRBJ2-3; D might be TRBD1 (5 bases). CDR3 size: 13 residues. The germline CDR1 and CDR2 sequences are SGHDT and YYEEEE. Trimming took off 2 bases at V and 5 bases at J, with 9 bases between the two ends. Here the CDR3 reads CASSFDSEDTQYF. The CDR3 bases are TGTGCCAGCAGCTTTGACAGCGAAGATACGCAGTATTTT.

The sample holds a few counts of this clone. The chain joins TRBV30 to TRBJ2-5; TRBD1 agrees at 11 bases. Germline trimming cut 1 base from V and 4 bases from J; bases unmatched to any gene: 5. Germline assignment: CDR1 GTSNPN and CDR2 SVGIG (reference sequence). The CDR3 is 15 amino acids. For the CDR3, the DNA is TGTGCCTGGAGTGCGGACAGGGGGCTCGGAGAGACCCAGTACTTC. Translated: CAWSADRGLGETQYF.

There are a few counts of this clone. This sequence joins TRBV14 and TRBJ1-2; no firm D call. The CDR3 runs to 13 residues. V was clipped by 3 bases and J by 4 bases, with 9 bases between them. Germline V gene sequence: CDR1 SGHDN, CDR2 FVKESK. The DNA for the CDR3 is TGTGCCAGCAGCCACAAGCCAACCTATGGCTACACCTTC. It specifies CASSHKPTYGYTF.

This clone was detected once. The rearrangement uses TRBV4-3 and TRBJ2-7; 10 nucleotides align to TRBD2. Trimming took 0 bases from V and 4 from J; bases not matched to a gene: 3. Germline V lookup: CDR1 LGHNA, CDR2 YSLEER. The CDR3 sequence is 15 residues long. The CDR3 coding sequence is TGCGCCAGCAGCCAAGAAAAAGCGGGAGGGTACGAGCAGTACTTC. This sequence encodes CASSQEKAGGYEQYF.